These 27 T cell receptor beta chains were sequenced from one sample in a study of OX40 agonist ivuxolimab in advanced cancers. The library was built by means of the immunoSEQ multiplex PCR assay. Sourced from immuneACCESS, this table was stored by TCRdb with only in-frame sequences that have V and J called. A share of the clones is absent; for the studies checked, an unresolved V gene accounts for under half, and the remainder has no known explanation. Present in this sample are approximately 70,000 clones, about 86% of which were seen just once. The ten largest clones capture about 2.2% of the sample. Here the sequenced sample was CD4+ or CD8+ T cells sorted from blood, taken in a trial of the OX40 agonist ivuxolimab. The source of these receptors is an adult with an advanced solid tumor such as melanoma, head and neck, liver or kidney cancer.

The chain couples TRBV9 to TRBJ1-3; D gene unclear. Germline V gives CDR1 SGDLS, CDR2 YYNGEE. The CDR3 has 13 amino acids. Trimming took 0 bases from V and 4 from J, leaving 5 bases between them. The chain's CDR3 is CASSVGYGNTIYF. Here the CDR3 DNA reads TGTGCCAGCAGCGTAGGGTACGGAAACACCATATATTTT.

The V and J genes are TRBV7-9 and TRBJ2-6; D is tentatively TRBD1 or TRBD2 (5 bases each). Germline V gene sequence: CDR1 SEHNR, CDR2 FQNEAQ (reference sequence). The CDR3 totals 17 residues. Trimming removed 5 bases at V and 1 base at J, with 15 bases between. The chain's CDR3 is CASSNGDGTSGANVLTF. CDR3 sequence (DNA): TGTGCCAGCAGCAACGGGGACGGCACTTCTGGGGCCAACGTCCTGACTTTC.

This clone appeared a single time. The chain is built from TRBV30 and TRBJ1-5, with a weak D call TRBD1 (5 bases). With 3 bases removed from V and 4 bases from J, the gap between germline ends came to 13 bases. The germline V gene encodes CDR1 GTSNPN and CDR2 SVGIG (reference sequence). CDR3 length: 14 amino acids. Here the CDR3 DNA reads TGTGCCTGGAGGCAACCGGGGGGTAATCAGCCCCAGCATTTT. It yields the protein CAWRQPGGNQPQHF.

The chain couples TRBV10-3 to TRBJ1-1; possible D gene TRBD1, 6 bases. In germline, CDR1 is ENHRY, CDR2 SYGVKD. V dropped 6 bases and J dropped 0 bases, with 11 bases sitting between them. The CDR3 extends over 14 amino acids. The CDR3, as DNA: TGTGCCATCAGCCCGGACAGCCTGAACACTGAAGCTTTCTTT. This translates into CAISPDSLNTEAFF.

This chain links TRBV6-6 with TRBJ1-4; D is unresolved. Germline V gives CDR1 MNHNY, CDR2 SVGAGI (reference sequence). The CDR3 is made up of 13 amino acids. Trimming removed 8 bases from V and 8 bases from J, with 15 bases in between. CDR3: CASHEVAEEKLFF. For the CDR3, the DNA is TGTGCCAGCCACGAGGTAGCGGAAGAAAAACTGTTTTTT.

The chain combines TRBV7-2 with TRBJ2-5, with D possibly being TRBD1 (5 bases). The germline V gene has CDR1 SGHTA and CDR2 FQGNSA. Trimming pared 3 bases from V and 7 bases from J, leaving 12 bases between. This CDR3 comprises 13 residues. Here the CDR3 reads CASSLAGSVTQYF. Here the CDR3 DNA reads TGTGCCAGCAGCTTGGCAGGGTCGGTGACCCAGTACTTC. The complete variable domain, with remaining parts taken from reference TRBV7-2 and TRBJ2-5, reads GAGVSQSPSNKVTEKGKDVELRCDPISGHTALYWYRQSLGQGLEFLIYFQGNSAPDKSGLPSDRFSAERTGGSVSTLTIQRTQQEDSAVYLCASSLAGSVTQYFGPGTRLLVL.

V and J are TRBV19 and TRBJ1-5; D perhaps matches TRBD1 (5 bases). The V end was cut by 3 bases, the J end by 3 bases, with 12 bases between. The CDR3 covers 15 residues. Germline V gives CDR1 LNHDA, CDR2 SQIVND (reference sequence). In DNA form, the CDR3 reads TGTGCCAGTAGTATGAGGGGAGTGGACAATCAGCCCCAGCATTTT. Translation gives CASSMRGVDNQPQHF.

This chain joins TRBV30 and TRBJ2-3; possibly TRBD2 for D (6 bases). The CDR3 totals 12 residues. Between the trimmed V and J ends, which lost 2 bases and 5 bases, there was a span of 8 bases. From germline, CDR1 is GTSNPN and CDR2 SVGIG (reference sequence). The CDR3 DNA reads TGTGCCTGGAGTCGAGCGGGAGATACGCAGTATTTT. Residues: CAWSRAGDTQYF.

The CDR3 DNA sequence: TGTGCCAGCAGCTCCGGGAATCTTCAGCCCCAGCATTTT. Protein sequence: CASSSGNLQPQHF. V is TRBV7-9 and J is TRBJ1-5; D unclear. The V gene's germline CDR1 is SEHNR and CDR2 FQNEAQ (reference sequence). Trimming shortened V by 4 bases and J by 6 bases, and 10 bases separated the two germline ends. The CDR3 is 13 residues long.

A single count supports this clone. The chain links TRBV28 to TRBJ2-7, with a tentative D call TRBD2 (6 bases). The CDR3 loop spans 16 amino acids. Germline V gene data show CDR1 as MDHEN and CDR2 as SYDVKM. With 6 bases removed from V and 5 bases from J, the gap between germline ends came to 23 bases. The CDR3 sequence: CASSSLEQAGINEQYF. CDR3 sequence (DNA): TGTGCCAGCAGCAGTCTCGAGCAAGCGGGTATCAACGAGCAGTACTTC.

This clone showed up just once. The gene calls are TRBV27 and TRBJ1-2; TRBD1 might be the D (5 bases). Looked up from germline, CDR1 is MNHEY and CDR2 is SMNVEV (reference sequence). V gave up 3 bases and J gave up 6 bases, with 11 bases separating them. This CDR3 is 13 amino acids long. CDR3 sequence: CASSFAGTNGYTF. The CDR3 DNA sequence: TGTGCCAGCAGTTTCGCAGGGACGAATGGCTACACCTTC.

V is TRBV18 and J is TRBJ1-2, with D uncertain. The germline CDR1 and CDR2 sequences are KGHSH and LQKENI. The CDR3 has 13 amino acids. V was shortened by 6 bases and J by 7 bases, with 15 bases between the two germline ends. This CDR3 reads CASSPERVPGYTF. The CDR3 DNA reads TGTGCCAGCTCCCCCGAGAGGGTCCCTGGCTACACCTTC.

The rearrangement uses TRBV6-5 and TRBJ2-1; D tentatively fits TRBD1 or TRBD2 (6 bases each). The germline V gene encodes CDR1 MNHEY and CDR2 SVGAGI. Trimming shortened V by 7 bases and J by 8 bases, and 9 bases separated the two germline ends. The CDR3 sequence is 11 residues long. The CDR3 coding sequence is TGTGCCAGCACGAGGGGGGATGAGCAGTTCTTC. It is translated as CASTRGDEQFF.

This chain joins TRBV7-9 and TRBJ2-7; possibly TRBD1 for D (5 bases). With 3 bases removed from V and 5 bases from J, the gap between germline ends came to 11 bases. CDR1 and CDR2 from the germline V gene are SEHNR and FQNEAQ (reference sequence). CDR3 length: 13 residues. The CDR3 DNA reads TGTGCCAGCAGCTTCAGGGTGGGAAACGAGCAGTACTTC. Protein product: CASSFRVGNEQYF.

The chain combines TRBV29-1 with TRBJ2-7; the D is unclear. Germline V gene lookup returns CDR1 SQVTM and CDR2 ANQGSEA. V lost 1 base and J lost 0, with 7 bases in between. The CDR3 consists of 13 residues. The CDR3 sequence is CSVEGSTSYEQYF. The CDR3, as DNA: TGCAGCGTTGAAGGTTCTACCTCCTACGAGCAGTACTTC.

The chain combines TRBV9 with TRBJ2-1; D is unresolved. Between the trimmed V and J ends, which lost 0 bases and 0 bases, there was a span of 7 bases. The germline gives CDR1 SGDLS, CDR2 YYNGEE. This CDR3 is built from 15 residues. CDR3 coding DNA: TGTGCCAGCAGCGTAGAAGGGCACTCCTACAATGAGCAGTTCTTC. As protein: CASSVEGHSYNEQFF.

This clone has just one count. V gene TRBV9 combines with J gene TRBJ2-7; D is possibly TRBD1 (5 bases). Germline lookup yields CDR1 SGDLS and CDR2 YYNGEE. This CDR3 comprises 14 residues. Trimming stripped 0 bases from V and 1 base from J, with 8 bases between. The CDR3 DNA follows: TGTGCCAGCAGCGTAGGGTCAGGGTCCTACGAGCAGTACTTC. Translated, it gives CASSVGSGSYEQYF.

V usage is TRBV7-8 and J usage is TRBJ2-1; TRBD2 agrees at 8 bases. Trimming removed 2 bases from V and 8 bases from J; junction bases left unmatched: 8. CDR3 size: 15 residues. Per germline, CDR1 SGHVS and CDR2 FQNEAQ. The CDR3 coding sequence is TGTGCCAGCAGCTTACTACGGGGGGGTTGGGATGAGCAGTTCTTC. Its translation: CASSLLRGGWDEQFF.

The genes are TRBV5-1 and TRBJ2-2, with 7 bases matching TRBD1. V gave up 1 base and J gave up 6 bases; unmatched junction bases: 9. The CDR3 loop spans 16 amino acids. Germline loops: CDR1 SGHRS, CDR2 YFSETQ. The CDR3 loop is CASSLSARGSPGELFF. CDR3 nucleotide sequence: TGCGCCAGCAGCTTGTCGGCCAGGGGGTCGCCCGGGGAGCTGTTTTTT.

J is TRBJ2-7 and V is TRBV18; maybe TRBD2 (6 bases). The germline gives CDR1 KGHSH, CDR2 LQKENI. This CDR3 is built from 15 residues. Trimming cost V 2 bases and J 2 bases, with 13 bases left between them. In nucleotides, the CDR3 is TGTGCCAGCTCACCAACCCGGGGGACCCCCTACGAGCAGTACTTC. Its protein is CASSPTRGTPYEQYF.

This chain links TRBV7-3 with TRBJ2-5; tentative D call: TRBD1 (6 bases). V was trimmed by 6 bases and J by 2 bases, leaving 10 bases between them. This CDR3 comprises 13 residues. In germline, CDR1 is SGHTA, CDR2 FQGTGA. CDR3 amino acids: CASSYGQQETQYF. CDR3 DNA: TGTGCCAGCAGTTACGGACAGCAAGAGACCCAGTACTTC.

The chain recombines TRBV9 with TRBJ2-7; 9 positions match TRBD1. Germline values: CDR1 SGDLS, CDR2 YYNGEE. The V gene end was trimmed by 4 bases and the J gene end by 4 bases; junction bases not matched to a gene: 6. CDR3 length: 14 residues. CDR3 nucleotides: TGTGCCAGCAGCTTCACAGGGGGCGAGTACGAGCAGTACTTC. Amino acids: CASSFTGGEYEQYF.

The chain recombines TRBV19 with TRBJ2-1; 9 bases fit TRBD2. The CDR3 contains 16 residues. J gave up 10 bases and V 5 bases, and 15 bases lay outside the gene matches. CDR1 is LNHDA, CDR2 SQIVND, per germline (reference sequence). As DNA, the CDR3 is TGTGCCAGTAGTTCCTTAGCGGGAGAAAACCGGGCGGAGCAGTTCTTC. Encoded protein: CASSSLAGENRAEQFF.

The V call is TRBV28, the J call TRBJ2-2; TRBD1 aligns across 7 bases. The CDR3 loop spans 15 amino acids. V was pared by 7 bases and J by 7 bases, with 12 bases of the junction left unmatched. In germline, CDR1 is MDHEN, CDR2 SYDVKM. As DNA, the CDR3 is TGTGCCAGCACGCCAGAGACACAGGGGAGCGGGGAGCTGTTTTTT. It codes for CASTPETQGSGELFF.

Only a few counts were recorded for this clone. CDR3 protein: CSVVSVYTEAFF. The CDR3 nucleotides are TGCAGCGTTGTGTCTGTTTACACTGAAGCTTTCTTT. The V call is TRBV29-1, the J call TRBJ1-1, with D unclear. V lost 4 bases and J 3 bases, leaving 9 bases between the germline ends. Germline CDR1 SQVTM, CDR2 ANQGSEA. This CDR3 has 12 residues.

Details on this clone: The same CDR3 is also encoded by other DNA sequences in this sample. V and J are TRBV2 and TRBJ1-5; 9 bases fit TRBD1. CDR1 and CDR2 (germline): SNHLY, FYNNEI. V lost 6 bases, J lost 7 bases, and 4 bases stayed unmatched. The length of the CDR3 is 13 residues. The CDR3 region has the DNA TGTGCCAGCAGGGACAGGGGAGGACAGCCCCAGCATTTT. Translating it yields CASRDRGGQPQHF.

Worth noting for this clone: The identical CDR3 is also encoded by other nucleotide sequences in the sample. CDR3 amino acids: CASSFGSLGEQYF. The CDR3 DNA reads TGTGCCAGCAGCTTCGGCAGCTTGGGCGAGCAGTACTTC. The chain links TRBV7-2 to TRBJ2-7; D unclear. The CDR3 spans 13 residues. V lost 3 bases and J lost 6, with 12 bases in between. Germline V lookup: CDR1 SGHTA, CDR2 FQGNSA.